The 21 T cell receptor beta chains given below trace back to one sample, sequenced in a study of response to subunit inactivated influenza vaccine. TCRdb reprocessed the RT-PCR reads via MiXCR and lists one record per CDR3 protein. The sample contains about 310,000 distinct CDR3 sequences, approximately 20% of which appear only once. The sample was PBMCs from blood, taken 21 months after vaccination. The origin of the receptors is a man between 50 and 75 years old who received an inactivated influenza vaccine.

The CDR3 DNA reads TGTGCCAGCGATAATAGGGGTTCCTACGAGCAGTACTTC. Protein sequence: CASDNRGSYEQYF. The chain recombines TRBV27 with TRBJ2-7; tentative D call: TRBD1 (5 bases). The CDR3 spans 13 residues. V was pared by 8 bases and J by 1 base, with 12 bases between. The germline gives CDR1 MNHEY, CDR2 SMNVEV (reference sequence).

The chain couples TRBV5-1 to TRBJ1-1; D is ambiguous. The CDR3 length is 16 residues. The germline V gene encodes CDR1 SGHRS and CDR2 YFSETQ. V dropped 4 bases and J dropped 0 bases, with 16 bases sitting between them. Here the CDR3 DNA reads TGCGCCAGCAGCCGGGAGGACGGAAATTTGAACACTGAAGCTTTCTTT. Translation: CASSREDGNLNTEAFF.

This clonotype has only a few counts. The chain combines TRBV20-1 with TRBJ2-3; D remains ambiguous. Germline lookup yields CDR1 DFQATT and CDR2 SNEGSKA (reference sequence). The CDR3 is 13 residues long. The V and J ends lost 1 base and 2 bases respectively, with 7 bases between them. CDR3 in DNA: TGCAGTGCTAGAGGGCAGGACACAGATACGCAGTATTTT. It is translated as CSARGQDTDTQYF.

The chain employs TRBV2 and TRBJ2-7; 7 bases map to TRBD1. The CDR3 totals 16 residues. Trimming took 6 bases from V and 2 from J; bases not matched to a gene: 13. In germline, CDR1 is SNHLY, CDR2 FYNNEI. The CDR3 DNA follows: TGTGCCAGCAGCCCAGGGCAGGGGGTTATAACCTACGAGCAGTACTTC. Protein sequence: CASSPGQGVITYEQYF.

This chain links TRBV6-1 with TRBJ1-3; D is undetermined. Germline V gene lookup returns CDR1 MNHNS and CDR2 SASEGT. The CDR3 totals 13 residues. V was trimmed by 8 bases and J by 4 bases, leaving 12 bases between them. The CDR3 protein is CASVRVAGNTIYF. The CDR3 nucleotides are TGTGCCAGCGTAAGGGTGGCCGGAAACACCATATATTTT.

This clonotype was detected only a few times. This chain connects TRBV5-1 to TRBJ2-2, with D maybe TRBD1 (6 bases). This CDR3 has 15 amino acids. Looked up from germline, CDR1 is SGHRS and CDR2 is YFSETQ. V lost 1 base to trimming and J lost 5 bases, with 12 bases between them. CDR3 in DNA: TGCGCCAGCAGCTTGTCCACAGGGAGAACCGGGGAGCTGTTTTTT. As protein: CASSLSTGRTGELFF.

This clonotype was counted many times. V gene TRBV7-3 combines with J gene TRBJ2-1; 9 bases match TRBD1. From germline, CDR1 is SGHTA and CDR2 FQGTGA. CDR3 length: 18 residues. The junction had 8 bases not matched to a gene; V was cut back by 0 bases and J by 2 bases. The CDR3 region has the DNA TGTGCCAGCAGCTTAACGGGGTTTGGGGACAGGGCCTACAATGAGCAGTTCTTC. It is translated as CASSLTGFGDRAYNEQFF.

The chain links TRBV28 to TRBJ2-7; the D call may be TRBD1 or TRBD2 (7 bases each). CDR1 and CDR2 from the germline V gene are MDHEN and SYDVKM. This CDR3 is 14 amino acids long. The ends were cut back, 3 bases at V and 6 bases at J, with 15 bases in the middle. The CDR3 sequence is CASSFSGTVGEQYF. The CDR3 DNA reads TGTGCCAGCAGTTTCAGCGGGACAGTGGGCGAGCAGTACTTC.

The chain carries TRBV7-9 and TRBJ2-5; 14 bases match TRBD2. This CDR3 region has 16 residues. Germline assignment: CDR1 SEHNR and CDR2 FQNEAQ (reference sequence). V gave up 5 bases and J gave up 3 bases; unmatched junction bases: 5. The CDR3 DNA is TGTGCCAGCAGCCCTAGGGGACTAGCGGGAGAAGAGACCCAGTACTTC. Amino acids: CASSPRGLAGEETQYF. Complete variable domain (other parts from reference TRBV7-9 and TRBJ2-5): DTGVSQNPRHKITKRGQNVTFRCDPISEHNRLYWYRQTLGQGPEFLTYFQNEAQLEKSRLLSDRFSAERPKGSFSTLEIQRTEQGDSAMYLCASSPRGLAGEETQYFGPGTRLLVL.

This clonotype was seen ten or more times. The rearrangement joins TRBV4-1 to TRBJ1-1; D is undetermined. The V end was cut by 4 bases, the J end by 0 bases, with 9 bases between. CDR3 length equals 14 residues. The germline gives CDR1 MGHRA, CDR2 YSYEKL. Here the CDR3 reads CASSPGRVNTEAFF. The CDR3 bases are TGCGCCAGCAGCCCCGGTAGGGTGAACACTGAAGCTTTCTTT.

This clonotype occurred many times. The rearrangement joins TRBV4-2 to TRBJ2-7, with D uncertain. This CDR3 is built from 13 residues. Trimming cost V 3 bases and J 7 bases, with 13 bases left between them. CDR1 and CDR2 from the germline V gene are LGHNA and YNFKEQ. The CDR3, as DNA: TGTGCCAGCAGCCACGCGACGGTTAGAGAGCAGTACTTC. It yields the protein CASSHATVREQYF.

About this clonotype: Compared with germline, one end of the junction differs, possibly owing to a read error. This sequence joins TRBV7-2 and TRBJ2-1; TRBD2 matches 11 bases. The CDR3 runs 13 residues. Germline values: CDR1 SGHTA, CDR2 FQGNSA. CDR3 region: CASTLAGGDEQFF. The CDR3 region has the DNA TGTGCCAGCACCTTAGCGGGGGGGGATGAGCAGTTCTTC.

This chain links TRBV6-5 with TRBJ1-1; a possible D gene is TRBD1 (5 bases). The CDR3 sequence is 15 residues long. V shed 2 bases and J shed 4 bases, with 14 bases lying between them. Germline V gene lookup returns CDR1 MNHEY and CDR2 SVGAGI. CDR3 amino acids: CASSYAWGSGTEAFF. Here the CDR3 DNA reads TGTGCCAGCAGTTACGCATGGGGCTCGGGCACTGAAGCTTTCTTT.

In its sample, this clonotype was seen many times. The chain couples TRBV12-3 or TRBV12-4 to TRBJ1-1; a weak D match, TRBD1 (6 bases). Trimming stripped 1 base from V and 11 bases from J, with 14 bases between. The CDR3 loop spans 13 amino acids. CDR3 amino acids: CASSLVLNREAFF. The CDR3 DNA follows: TGTGCCAGCAGTTTAGTATTGAACAGGGAGGCTTTCTTT.

This clonotype was found a few times. The chain is built from TRBV12-3 or TRBV12-4 and TRBJ1-4; the D is unclear. Trimming removed 3 bases from V and 5 bases from J, with 4 bases in between. The CDR3 extends over 12 amino acids. This CDR3 is CASSFPNEKLFF. CDR3 in DNA: TGTGCCAGCAGTTTCCCAAATGAAAAACTGTTTTTT.

This clonotype was seen at least ten times. The CDR3 protein is CASSLSRGGSPLHF. DNA for the CDR3: TGTGCCAGCAGCTTATCCAGGGGTGGTTCACCCCTCCACTTT. The chain couples TRBV7-2 to TRBJ1-6, with D perhaps matching TRBD1 (6 bases). The CDR3 runs 14 residues. CDR1 SGHTA and CDR2 FQGNSA come from the germline V gene. Trimming cost V 2 bases and J 9 bases, with 11 bases left between them.

There are a few counts of this clonotype. V is TRBV6-5 and J is TRBJ2-1, with unresolved D. CDR3 length: 13 amino acids. Germline CDR1 is MNHEY and CDR2 is SVGAGI. The V gene lost 1 base and the J gene lost 5 bases, with 6 bases spanning the gap. The CDR3 region is CASSYLTNNEQFF. CDR3 DNA sequence: TGTGCCAGCAGTTACTTGACAAACAATGAGCAGTTCTTC.

This chain joins TRBV12-3 or TRBV12-4 and TRBJ1-6, with D maybe TRBD1 (6 bases). V was shortened by 6 bases and J by 6 bases, with 9 bases between the two germline ends. CDR3 length: 13 amino acids. The CDR3 sequence: CASRGAGNSPLHF. In DNA form, the CDR3 reads TGTGCCAGCAGGGGGGCAGGTAATTCACCCCTCCACTTT.

This clonotype was counted between two and nine times. The V and J genes are TRBV5-1 and TRBJ1-1; no firm D call. CDR3 length: 15 residues. Trimming removed 1 base at V and 2 bases at J, with 12 bases between. Germline CDR1 reads SGHRS; CDR2 reads YFSETQ. CDR3 protein: CASSLCCSQNTEAFF. CDR3 in DNA: TGCGCCAGCAGCTTGTGCTGCAGCCAAAACACTGAAGCTTTCTTT.

This clonotype was detected once. V is TRBV14 and J is TRBJ2-5; 12 nucleotides match TRBD2. V trimming: 0 bases; J trimming: 9 bases; junction bases outside the gene matches: 5. This CDR3 has 15 amino acids. CDR1 and CDR2 from the germline V gene are SGHDN and FVKESK. The CDR3 reads CASSQDSLAGGAQYF. DNA of the CDR3: TGTGCCAGCAGCCAAGATTCGCTAGCGGGAGGGGCCCAGTACTTC.

The chain is built from TRBV18 and TRBJ1-3, with a possible D match to TRBD1 (6 bases). The CDR3 consists of 15 residues. Per the germline V gene, CDR1 is KGHSH and CDR2 is LQKENI. V lost 3 bases, J lost 0 bases, and 9 bases lay in between. CDR3: CASSPVDSSGNTIYF. The CDR3 DNA reads TGTGCCAGCTCACCCGTGGACAGCTCTGGAAACACCATATATTTT.